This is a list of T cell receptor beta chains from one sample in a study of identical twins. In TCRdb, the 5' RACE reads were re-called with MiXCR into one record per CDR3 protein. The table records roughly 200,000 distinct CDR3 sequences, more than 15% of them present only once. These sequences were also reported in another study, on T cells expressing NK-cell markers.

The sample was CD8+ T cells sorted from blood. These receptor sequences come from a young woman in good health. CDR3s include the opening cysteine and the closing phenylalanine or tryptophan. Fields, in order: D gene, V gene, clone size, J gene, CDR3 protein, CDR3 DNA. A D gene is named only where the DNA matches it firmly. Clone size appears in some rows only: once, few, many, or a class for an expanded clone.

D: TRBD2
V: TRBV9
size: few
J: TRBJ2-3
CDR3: CASSLRLAGGPDTQYF
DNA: TGTGCCAGCAGCCTACGACTAGCGGGGGGGCCGGATACGCAGTATTTT

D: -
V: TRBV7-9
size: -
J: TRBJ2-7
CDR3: CASSFDSDEQYF
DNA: TGTGCCAGCAGCTTCGACAGCGACGAGCAGTACTTC

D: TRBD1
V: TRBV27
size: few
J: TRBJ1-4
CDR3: CASRGTGIEKLFF
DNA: TGTGCCAGCAGGGGGACAGGAATTGAAAAACTGTTTTTT

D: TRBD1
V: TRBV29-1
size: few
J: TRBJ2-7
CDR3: CSATKPDRGLNEQYF
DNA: TGCAGCGCAACTAAGCCCGACAGGGGGCTCAACGAGCAGTACTTC

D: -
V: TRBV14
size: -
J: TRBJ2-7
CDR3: CASSPQGRAYEQYF
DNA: TGTGCCAGCAGCCCCCAGGGCAGAGCCTACGAGCAGTACTTC

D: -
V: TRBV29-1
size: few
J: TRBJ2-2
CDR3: CSVSSENTGELFF
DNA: TGCAGCGTCTCTAGCGAAAACACCGGGGAGCTGTTTTTT

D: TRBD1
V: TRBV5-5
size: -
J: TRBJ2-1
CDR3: CASSQGDSSYNEQFF
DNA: TGTGCCAGCAGCCAAGGGGACAGCTCCTACAATGAGCAGTTCTTC

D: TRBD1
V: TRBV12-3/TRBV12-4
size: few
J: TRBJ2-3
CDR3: CASSDDRVGTDTQYF
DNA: TGTGCCAGCAGTGACGACAGGGTGGGCACAGATACGCAGTATTTT

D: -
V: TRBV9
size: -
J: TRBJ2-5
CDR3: CASSVARGDSQETQYF
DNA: TGTGCCAGCAGCGTAGCCCGCGGGGACAGCCAAGAGACCCAGTACTTC

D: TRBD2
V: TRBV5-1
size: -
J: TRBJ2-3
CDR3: CASSLPTGGPLDTQYF
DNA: TGCGCCAGCAGCTTGCCCACGGGGGGGCCGTTAGATACGCAGTATTTT

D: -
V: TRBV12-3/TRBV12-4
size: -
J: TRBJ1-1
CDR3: CASSLALQEYEAFF
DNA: TGTGCCAGCAGTTTAGCGCTTCAGGAGTATGAAGCTTTCTTT

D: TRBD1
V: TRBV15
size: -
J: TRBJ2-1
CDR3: CATSPVGDRRDEQFF
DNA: TGTGCCACCAGCCCCGTCGGGGACAGACGCGATGAGCAGTTCTTC

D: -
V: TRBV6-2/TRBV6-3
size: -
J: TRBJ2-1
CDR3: CASSQAVEPPNEQFF
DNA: TGTGCCAGCAGCCAAGCGGTTGAGCCACCCAATGAGCAGTTCTTC

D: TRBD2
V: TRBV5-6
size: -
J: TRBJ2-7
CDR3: CASSVGLAVVSYEQYF
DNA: TGTGCCAGCAGCGTGGGACTAGCGGTCGTCTCCTACGAGCAGTACTTC

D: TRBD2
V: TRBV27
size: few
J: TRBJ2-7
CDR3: CASSLRASGSYEQYF
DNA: TGTGCCAGCAGTTTACGGGCTAGCGGCTCCTACGAGCAGTACTTC

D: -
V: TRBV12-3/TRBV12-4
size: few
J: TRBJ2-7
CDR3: CASSPLALGIYEQYF
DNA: TGTGCCAGCAGTCCTCTGGCACTCGGGATCTACGAGCAGTACTTC

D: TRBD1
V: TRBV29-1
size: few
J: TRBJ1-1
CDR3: CSADRGGNTEAFF
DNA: TGCAGCGCCGACAGGGGGGGAAACACTGAAGCTTTCTTT

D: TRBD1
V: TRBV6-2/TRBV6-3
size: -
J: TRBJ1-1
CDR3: CASSLQGTMNTEAFF
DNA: TGTGCCAGCAGTCTACAGGGGACTATGAACACTGAAGCTTTCTTT

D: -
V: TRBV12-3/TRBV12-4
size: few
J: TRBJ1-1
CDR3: CASSRGGRGTEAFF
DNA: TGTGCCAGCAGCCGTGGGGGGCGCGGGACTGAAGCTTTCTTT

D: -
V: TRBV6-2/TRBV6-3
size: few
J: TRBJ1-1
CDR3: CASTTSWDYGTAFF
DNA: TGTGCCAGCACCACCTCGTGGGACTATGGTACGGCTTTCTTT

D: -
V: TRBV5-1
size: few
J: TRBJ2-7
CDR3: CASSPRQGGGAEQYF
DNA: TGCGCCAGCAGCCCAAGACAGGGCGGAGGGGCCGAGCAGTACTTC

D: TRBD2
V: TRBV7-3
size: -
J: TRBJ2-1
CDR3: CASSNPSGGYNEQFF
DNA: TGTGCCAGCAGCAATCCTAGCGGGGGGTACAATGAGCAGTTCTTC

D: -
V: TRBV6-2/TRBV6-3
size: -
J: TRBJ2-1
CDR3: CASSYSFESSYNEQFF
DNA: TGTGCCAGCAGTTACTCGTTCGAGAGCTCCTACAATGAGCAGTTCTTC

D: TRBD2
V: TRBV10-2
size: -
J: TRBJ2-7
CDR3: CASASSLAGEVGEQYF
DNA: TGCGCCAGCGCTTCTTCTCTAGCGGGAGAAGTGGGGGAGCAGTACTTC

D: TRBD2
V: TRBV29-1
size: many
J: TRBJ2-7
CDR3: CSVLLAGDYSYEQYF
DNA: TGCAGCGTCCTACTAGCGGGAGACTACTCCTACGAGCAGTACTTC

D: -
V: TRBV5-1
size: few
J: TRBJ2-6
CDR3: CASRTQGPGANVLTF
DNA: TGCGCCAGCAGAACTCAGGGCCCCGGGGCCAACGTCCTGACTTTC

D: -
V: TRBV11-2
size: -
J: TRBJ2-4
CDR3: CASSDQLNIQYF
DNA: TGTGCCAGCAGCGACCAATTAAACATTCAGTACTTC

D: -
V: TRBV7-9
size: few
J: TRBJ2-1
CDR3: CASSPPLRSEQFF
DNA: TGTGCCAGCAGCCCCCCATTGAGGAGTGAGCAGTTCTTC

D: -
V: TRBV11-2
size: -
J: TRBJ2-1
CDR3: CASSLDPLPGIEQFF
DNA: TGTGCCAGCAGCTTAGATCCTCTACCCGGTATTGAGCAGTTCTTC

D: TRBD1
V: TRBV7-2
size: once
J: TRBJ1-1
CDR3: CASSLTGVGTEAFF
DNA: TGTGCCAGCAGCCTGACAGGGGTTGGCACTGAAGCTTTCTTT

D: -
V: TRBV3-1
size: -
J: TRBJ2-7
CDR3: CASSRPEGNEQYF
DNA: TGTGCCAGCAGCCGCCCCGAAGGGAACGAGCAGTACTTC

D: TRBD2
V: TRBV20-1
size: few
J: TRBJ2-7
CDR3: CSARLPSGKYEQYF
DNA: TGCAGTGCTAGGTTGCCCAGCGGGAAGTACGAGCAGTACTTC

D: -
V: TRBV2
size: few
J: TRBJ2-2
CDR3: CASSEGAGTYTGELFF
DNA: TGTGCCAGCAGTGAGGGCGCGGGGACATACACCGGGGAGCTGTTTTTT

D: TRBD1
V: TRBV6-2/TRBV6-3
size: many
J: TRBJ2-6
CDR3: CASSPRDRGFWGYPWANVLTF
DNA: TGTGCCAGCAGTCCCCGGGACAGGGGGTTCTGGGGGTATCCTTGGGCCAACGTCCTGACTTTC

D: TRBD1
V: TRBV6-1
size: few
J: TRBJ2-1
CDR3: CASSKGAPGFNEQFF
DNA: TGTGCCAGCAGTAAGGGGGCTCCGGGGTTCAATGAGCAGTTCTTC

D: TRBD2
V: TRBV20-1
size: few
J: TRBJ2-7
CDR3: CSARDPASGGLREQYF
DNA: TGCAGTGCTAGAGATCCCGCTAGCGGGGGGTTACGGGAGCAGTACTTC

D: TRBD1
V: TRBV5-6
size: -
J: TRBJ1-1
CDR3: CASSFQGGTEAFF
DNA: TGTGCCAGCAGCTTCCAGGGGGGGACTGAAGCTTTCTTT

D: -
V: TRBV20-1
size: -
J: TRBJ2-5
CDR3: CSARETGWETQYF
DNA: TGCAGTGCTAGAGAAACGGGGTGGGAGACCCAGTACTTC

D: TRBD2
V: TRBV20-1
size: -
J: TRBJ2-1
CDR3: CCARDRRLAVTYNEQFF
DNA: TGCTGTGCTAGAGATCGTCGACTAGCGGTCACCTACAATGAGCAGTTCTTC

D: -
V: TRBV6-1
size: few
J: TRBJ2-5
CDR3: CASSPGLLARETQYF
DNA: TGTGCCAGCAGTCCGGGACTTTTGGCAAGAGAGACCCAGTACTTC

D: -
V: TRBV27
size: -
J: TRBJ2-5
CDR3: CASSPSGETQYF
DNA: TGTGCCAGCAGTCCCTCCGGGGAGACCCAGTACTTC

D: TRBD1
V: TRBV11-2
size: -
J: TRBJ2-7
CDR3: CASSPPRDRGSYEQYF
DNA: TGTGCCAGCAGCCCCCCCCGGGACAGGGGGTCCTACGAGCAGTACTTC

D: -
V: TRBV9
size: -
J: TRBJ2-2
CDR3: CASSAGTRELFF
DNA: TGTGCCAGCAGCGCCGGGACTCGGGAGCTGTTTTTT

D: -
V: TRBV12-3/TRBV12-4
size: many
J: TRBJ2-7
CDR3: CASQDFPYEQYF
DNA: TGTGCCAGCCAGGACTTCCCCTACGAGCAGTACTTC

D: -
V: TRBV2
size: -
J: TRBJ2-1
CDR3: CASSGYASSYNEQFF
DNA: TGTGCCAGCAGTGGATACGCGAGCTCCTACAATGAGCAGTTCTTC

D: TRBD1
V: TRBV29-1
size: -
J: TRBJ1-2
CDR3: CSVGMQGEYGYTF
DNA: TGCAGCGTTGGGATGCAGGGGGAATATGGCTACACCTTC

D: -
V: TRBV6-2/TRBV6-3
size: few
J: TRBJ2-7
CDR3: CASTTSYEQYF
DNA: TGTGCCAGCACCACTAGCTACGAGCAGTACTTC

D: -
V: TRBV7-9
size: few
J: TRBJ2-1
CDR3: CASSLERDEQFF
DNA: TGTGCCAGCAGCTTGGAGAGGGATGAGCAGTTCTTC

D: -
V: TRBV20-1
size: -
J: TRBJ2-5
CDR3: CSASPEETQYF
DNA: TGCAGTGCTAGTCCAGAAGAGACCCAGTACTTC

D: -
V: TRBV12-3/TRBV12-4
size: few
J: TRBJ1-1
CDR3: CASSLALGRVAFF
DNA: TGTGCCAGCAGTTTAGCGCTGGGCAGGGTAGCTTTCTTT

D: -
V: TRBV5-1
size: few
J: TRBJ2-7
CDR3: CASSLGYNSFEQYF
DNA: TGCGCCAGCAGCTTGGGTTATAATAGTTTCGAGCAGTACTTC